Listed below are T cell receptor beta chains from one sample, sequenced in a study of blood T cell repertoires in COVID-19. Produced via immunoSEQ multiplex PCR; TCRdb's table is partial and in-frame only. Here the sample spans approximately 140,000 clones, approximately 86% being singletons. Material: peripheral blood. The receptors were gathered from a woman aged 60-75 years with active or convalescent COVID-19. Both conserved end residues are part of each CDR3. D genes are given only for firm matches. The size of a clone is reported for some rows only, either as once, few or many, or as a class for expanded clones.

v_gene: TRBV13
d_gene: TRBD1
j_gene: TRBJ1-1
abundance: -
CDR3nt: TGTGCCAGCACTGTGGGACAGACAAACACTGAAGCTTTCTTT
CDR3aa: CASTVGQTNTEAFF

v_gene: TRBV5-6
d_gene: TRBD1
j_gene: TRBJ1-5
abundance: -
CDR3nt: TGTGCCAGCAGCTTGGGACAGGGGGCCTATCAGCCCCAGCATTTT
CDR3aa: CASSLGQGAYQPQHF

v_gene: TRBV19
d_gene: TRBD2
j_gene: TRBJ2-1
abundance: -
CDR3nt: TGTGCCAGTGGCTCAGGCGGGACTAGCGGGGGGCTCAATGAGCAGTTCTTC
CDR3aa: CASGSGGTSGGLNEQFF

v_gene: TRBV30
d_gene: -
j_gene: TRBJ1-1
abundance: -
CDR3nt: TGTGCCTGGAGTTTGCCCAGGGGTGAAGCTTTCTTT
CDR3aa: CAWSLPRGEAFF

v_gene: TRBV7-2
d_gene: TRBD1
j_gene: TRBJ2-7
abundance: -
CDR3nt: TGTGCCAGCAGCCCAGGGGGAACGGGGATCTACGAGCAGTACTTC
CDR3aa: CASSPGGTGIYEQYF

v_gene: TRBV28
d_gene: TRBD1
j_gene: TRBJ1-5
abundance: few
CDR3nt: TGTGCCAGCAGTCCTGGGACAGGGGGCGACTGGAACAATCAGCCCCAGCATTTT
CDR3aa: CASSPGTGGDWNNQPQHF

v_gene: TRBV9
d_gene: TRBD1
j_gene: TRBJ2-7
abundance: -
CDR3nt: TGTGCCAGCAGCGTCTGGGACAGGAGCTACGAGCAGTACTTC
CDR3aa: CASSVWDRSYEQYF

v_gene: TRBV7-8
d_gene: TRBD1
j_gene: TRBJ2-1
abundance: -
CDR3nt: TGTGCCAGCAGCCCGTTATTATATGGACAGGGGACCCACAATGAGCAGTTCTTC
CDR3aa: CASSPLLYGQGTHNEQFF

v_gene: TRBV7-8
d_gene: TRBD1
j_gene: TRBJ1-2
abundance: -
CDR3nt: TGTGCCAGCAGCGCACAACAGGGGGCTGATTCCTATGGCTACACCTTC
CDR3aa: CASSAQQGADSYGYTF

v_gene: TRBV4-3
d_gene: -
j_gene: TRBJ1-1
abundance: -
CDR3nt: TGCGCCAGCAGCCAAGATCCCCCCCCCGGGAACACTGAAGCTTTCTTT
CDR3aa: CASSQDPPPGNTEAFF

v_gene: TRBV12-3/TRBV12-4
d_gene: -
j_gene: TRBJ1-1
abundance: -
CDR3nt: TGTGCCAGCAGTTTGGGCAGGGGAACTGAAGCTTTCTTT
CDR3aa: CASSLGRGTEAFF

v_gene: TRBV6-5
d_gene: -
j_gene: TRBJ2-1
abundance: once
CDR3nt: TGTGCCAGTCGGACTCCCAGAAAAGACAATGAGCAGTTCTTC
CDR3aa: CASRTPRKDNEQFF

v_gene: TRBV13
d_gene: -
j_gene: TRBJ1-6
abundance: -
CDR3nt: TGTGCCAGCAGCTTAGGCCAGGCAGACGGGACCCTCCACTTT
CDR3aa: CASSLGQADGTLHF

v_gene: TRBV15
d_gene: TRBD2
j_gene: TRBJ2-3
abundance: -
CDR3nt: TGTGCCACCAGCGGCCTTAGCGGGGGCCCCACAGATACGCAGTATTTT
CDR3aa: CATSGLSGGPTDTQYF

v_gene: TRBV4-3
d_gene: -
j_gene: TRBJ1-5
abundance: -
CDR3nt: TGCGCCAGCAGCCAAGACTACATAACAGGGAATAGCAATCAGCCCCAGCATTTT
CDR3aa: CASSQDYITGNSNQPQHF

v_gene: TRBV12-5
d_gene: -
j_gene: TRBJ1-2
abundance: -
CDR3nt: TGTGCTAGTGGCCTCAGCGGCGGGGGCTACACCTTC
CDR3aa: CASGLSGGGYTF

v_gene: TRBV29-1
d_gene: TRBD2
j_gene: TRBJ2-5
abundance: -
CDR3nt: TGCAGCGTTGAGAGAGGGGAGGGAGAGACCCAGTACTTC
CDR3aa: CSVERGEGETQYF

v_gene: TRBV10-3
d_gene: TRBD1
j_gene: TRBJ1-2
abundance: -
CDR3nt: TGTGCCATCACCCCGGGACAGGGGGACTATGGCTACACCTTC
CDR3aa: CAITPGQGDYGYTF

v_gene: TRBV18
d_gene: -
j_gene: TRBJ2-3
abundance: once
CDR3nt: TGTGCCAGCTCACCACGAGTAGGGGGAGTCGGAGGCACAGATACGCAGTATTTT
CDR3aa: CASSPRVGGVGGTDTQYF

v_gene: TRBV6-2/TRBV6-3
d_gene: -
j_gene: TRBJ1-4
abundance: -
CDR3nt: TGTGCCAGCAGTCAGGGTGGAGAAACTAATGAAAAACTGTTTTTT
CDR3aa: CASSQGGETNEKLFF

v_gene: TRBV15
d_gene: TRBD1
j_gene: TRBJ2-1
abundance: -
CDR3nt: TGTGCCACCAGCAGAGGACAGGGCGATGAGCAGTTCTTC
CDR3aa: CATSRGQGDEQFF

v_gene: TRBV5-4
d_gene: -
j_gene: TRBJ1-1
abundance: -
CDR3nt: TGTGCCAGCAGCTTGGCTGGGCAGCAAAAAGCTTTCTTT
CDR3aa: CASSLAGQQKAFF

v_gene: TRBV19
d_gene: TRBD1
j_gene: TRBJ2-7
abundance: few
CDR3nt: TGTGCCAGTAGTCCACAGGGGGCGTCTCTCTCCGAGCAGTACTTC
CDR3aa: CASSPQGASLSEQYF